This TCR beta chain was obtained from a study of neoadjuvant nivolumab and ipilimumab in lung cancer. General study points: TCR receptors were sequenced in few samples. From pretherapy to surgery, tumor richness and clonality rose with dual therapy. Pretherapy blood TCR richness correlated positively with resected tumor richness. TCR richness and clonality were higher in tumors than adjacent uninvolved lung.

CDR3 length: 15 residues. The J segment lost 10 bases and the V segment lost 0 bases, leaving 11 bases of the junction unmatched. Germline V gives CDR1 SGDLS, CDR2 YYNGEE. The protocol was immunoSEQ multiplex PCR, while the TCRdb copy is restricted to in-frame clones and leaves out a portion. The table includes about 30,000 clones, 76% detected once. A note on this clone: The antigen remains unidentified.

The TCR comes from an adult with non-small cell lung cancer. The J gene is TRBJ1-2, the V gene TRBV9, with TRBD1 matching 8 bases. The source was tumor tissue, collected after neoadjuvant nivolumab, alone or with ipilimumab, at or shortly before surgery. The CDR3 nucleotides read TGTGCCAGCAGCGTAGAAATCCACGGACAGGGAGTCTACACCTTC. It codes for CASSVEIHGQGVYTF.